In its sample, the clone carrying this T cell receptor (beta chain) was seen a few times. MiXCR was run by TCRdb on the RT-PCR reads, yielding one entry per CDR3 protein. The table includes 200,000 to 250,000 distinct CDR3 sequences, less than 50% detected once. This sample is drawn from a study of patients and donors after allogeneic stem cell transplantation. The CDR3 spans 12 residues. Trimming left V 1 base short and J 8 bases short, with 11 bases between. Germline CDR1 and CDR2: GTSNPN and SVGIG (reference sequence). The sequence was collected from a human donor who was either an allogeneic HSCT recipient or a stem cell or donor lymphocyte infusion donor (not recorded which). It is not recorded whose cells these are; they may come from a transplant donor. The sequenced sample consisted of blood, either unsorted or a sorted T cell fraction (not recorded which). The rearrangement links TRBV30 to TRBJ1-2; no firm D call. The CDR3 spells CAWSERIYGYTF. CDR3 in DNA: TGTGCCTGGAGTGAGAGGATCTACGGCTACACCTTC.